A selection of T cell receptor beta chains follows, all from one sample in a study of graft-versus-host responses after intestinal transplantation. Generated by immunoSEQ multiplex PCR, the TCRdb table keeps only in-frame clones and is missing some. The sample has 9,500 to 12,000 clones, about 92% seen once. Sequences were derived from PBMCs, sampled about 70 days after transplant. The origin of the receptors is a human patient who received an intestinal transplant, so some T cells may come from the graft donor. Each CDR3 is given with its conserved first and last residue. The D gene is left open where the match is weak. Some rows have no size entry. The others give once, few or many, or a class for an expanded clone.

v_call,j_call,clone_size,d_call,cdr3_nt,cdr3_aa
TRBV28,TRBJ2-7,-,-,TGTGCCAGCAGTTTATGGGACTGGGACTCCTTGGCCTACGAGCAGTACTTC,CASSLWDWDSLAYEQYF
TRBV6-6,TRBJ1-1,-,-,TGTGCCAGCAGTTACCGGGCGCAGGTTACTGAAGCTTTCTTT,CASSYRAQVTEAFF
TRBV6-5,TRBJ2-1,-,-,TGTGCCAGCAGCGAAGATAGTAGAAGCAATGAGCAGTTCTTC,CASSEDSRSNEQFF
TRBV4-1,TRBJ2-3,-,-,TGCGCCAGCAGCCCAACTGTAACAGATACGCAGTATTTT,CASSPTVTDTQYF
TRBV28,TRBJ2-5,-,-,TGTGCCAGCAGCCCCCCACGCACCATCAGGAGAGAGACCCAGTACTTC,CASSPPRTIRRETQYF
TRBV15,TRBJ2-3,-,-,TGTGCCACCAGCAGTTACCCGTATCTCCCCACAGATACGCAGTATTTT,CATSSYPYLPTDTQYF
TRBV11-2,TRBJ2-2,-,TRBD1,TGTGCCAGCAGCTTGATCCAGGGGGCGACCGGGGAGCTGTTTTTT,CASSLIQGATGELFF
TRBV27,TRBJ2-5,once,TRBD2,TGTGCCAGCAGTCCACGACTAGCTGGGGAGACCCAGTACTTC,CASSPRLAGETQYF
TRBV27,TRBJ1-1,-,TRBD1,TGTGCCAGCAGTGTAACAGGGGCGATGAACACTGAAGCTTTCTTT,CASSVTGAMNTEAFF
TRBV2,TRBJ1-2,-,-,TGTGCCAGCGTTGGATGGGAAGATGAGGGCTACACCTTC,CASVGWEDEGYTF
TRBV5-5,TRBJ1-1,few,-,TGTGCCAGCAGCTTGGTAGGGGGAGGAACTGAAGCTTTCTTT,CASSLVGGGTEAFF
TRBV5-4,TRBJ1-5,-,-,TGTGCCAGCAGCTTGGAAGTGCAGAGCAATCAGCCCCAGCATTTT,CASSLEVQSNQPQHF
TRBV7-9,TRBJ2-7,few,TRBD1,TGTGCCAGCAGCTCTCGGACAGGGGGCGAGCAGTACTTC,CASSSRTGGEQYF
TRBV5-1,TRBJ2-1,-,-,TGCGCCAGCAGCCGCCCGGGGGCAGGTATCATAAATGAGCAGTTCTTC,CASSRPGAGIINEQFF
TRBV6-1,TRBJ1-6,-,-,TGTGCCAGCAGTGAAGAAGAGGGGGGGGGTAATTCACCCCTCCACTTT,CASSEEEGGGNSPLHF
TRBV19,TRBJ1-1,-,-,TGTGCCAGTAGTCTCGTCGAGGGGAGGAACACTGAAGCTTTCTTT,CASSLVEGRNTEAFF
TRBV27,TRBJ2-1,-,-,TGTGCCAGCAGTTTAGTCTATCCCAGCTCCTACAATGAGCAGTTCTTC,CASSLVYPSSYNEQFF
TRBV18,TRBJ1-6,-,TRBD1,TGTGCCAGCTCACTTGGTCGGGACAGGGGAAATTCACCCCTCCACTTT,CASSLGRDRGNSPLHF
TRBV5-1,TRBJ2-3,-,-,TGCGCCAGCAGCTTTCTAACTAGCACTACGCAGTATTTT,CASSFLTSTTQYF
TRBV5-4,TRBJ2-7,-,TRBD2,TGTGCCAGCAGCCCGGAGCGGGGCGAGCAGTACTTC,CASSPERGEQYF
TRBV4-1,TRBJ2-7,-,-,TGCGCCAGCAGCAAAGGACTAGGGGGGGAGCAGTACTTC,CASSKGLGGEQYF
TRBV13,TRBJ2-5,-,-,TGTGCCAGCAGCTTTTCACTCCTTGGGGAGACCCAGTACTTC,CASSFSLLGETQYF